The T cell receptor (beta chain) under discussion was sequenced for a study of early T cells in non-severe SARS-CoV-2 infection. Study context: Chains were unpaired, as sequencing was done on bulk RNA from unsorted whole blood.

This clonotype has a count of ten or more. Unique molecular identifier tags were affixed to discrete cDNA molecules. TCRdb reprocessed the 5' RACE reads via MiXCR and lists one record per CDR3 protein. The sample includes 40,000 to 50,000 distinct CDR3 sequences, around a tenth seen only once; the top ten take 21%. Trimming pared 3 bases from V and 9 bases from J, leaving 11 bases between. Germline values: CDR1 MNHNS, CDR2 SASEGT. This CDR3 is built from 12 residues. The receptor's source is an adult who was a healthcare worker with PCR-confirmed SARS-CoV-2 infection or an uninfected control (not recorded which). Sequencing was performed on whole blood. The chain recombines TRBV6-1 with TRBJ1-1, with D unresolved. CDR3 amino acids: CASSESPSKAFF. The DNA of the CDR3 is TGTGCCAGCAGTGAGTCCCCTTCGAAAGCTTTCTTT.